This entry concerns a single T cell receptor (beta chain). The antigen remains undetermined. The CDR3 sequence is 13 residues long. Germline lookup yields CDR1 MGHRA and CDR2 YSYEKL. V was pared by 5 bases and J by 5 bases, with 13 bases between. The record originates from a study of OX40 agonist ivuxolimab in advanced cancers. Overall study results and limits: More expanded clones were found, on average, in CD8+ than in CD4+ T cells.

Repertoires were generated with immunoSEQ multiplex PCR, while TCRdb's copy carries only in-frame clones and drops some. Seen here are about 17,000 clones, roughly 89% observed once, and the top ten hold around 64%. The sequencing used CD4+ or CD8+ T cells sorted from blood, collected in a trial of the OX40 agonist ivuxolimab. The chain has TRBV4-1 and TRBJ2-7; D is unresolved. The TCR was taken from an adult with an advanced solid tumor such as melanoma, head and neck, liver or kidney cancer. The CDR3 sequence is CASSSSGVDEQYF. CDR3 DNA sequence: TGCGCCAGCAGCTCAAGTGGGGTCGACGAGCAGTACTTC.